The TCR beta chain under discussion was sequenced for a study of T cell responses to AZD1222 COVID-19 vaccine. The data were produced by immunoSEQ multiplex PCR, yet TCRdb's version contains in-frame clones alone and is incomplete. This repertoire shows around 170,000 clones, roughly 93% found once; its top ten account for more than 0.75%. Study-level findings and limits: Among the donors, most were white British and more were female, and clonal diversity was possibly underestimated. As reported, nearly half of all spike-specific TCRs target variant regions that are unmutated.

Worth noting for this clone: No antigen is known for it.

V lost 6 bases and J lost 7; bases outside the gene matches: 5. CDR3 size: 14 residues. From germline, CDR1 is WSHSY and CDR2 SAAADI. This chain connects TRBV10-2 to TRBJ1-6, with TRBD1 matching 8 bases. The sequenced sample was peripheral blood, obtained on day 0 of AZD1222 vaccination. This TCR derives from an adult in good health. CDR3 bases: TGCGCCAGCAGACCGGGACAGGAAAATTCACCCCTCCACTTT. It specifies CASRPGQENSPLHF.